The entry below gives a single TCR beta chain sequence along with its context. Its antigen remains unknown. The CDR3 is 14 amino acids. Germline values: CDR1 LNHDA, CDR2 SQIVND (reference sequence). Trimming took 5 bases from V and 2 from J; bases not matched to a gene: 2. While the first cohort had about 610 subjects, the donors belonged to the separate validation cohort of about 110 subjects. Assay used: immunoSEQ multiplex PCR; TCRdb lists only in-frame clones, some missing. The data show about 150,000 clones, 75% to 90% seen once. The record originates from a study of cytomegalovirus exposure and HLA in healthy donors. Study-level findings and limits: Most TCR sequences were uncommon, yet certain public TCRs appeared in many donors. The study designated 150 to 200 TCR beta chains cytomegalovirus-associated. Accounts indicate the classifier identified cytomegalovirus status with strong specificity and sensitivity.

The sequence was collected from a woman in her 30s in good health and CMV-seropositive. What was sequenced was PBMCs. The J gene is TRBJ2-1, the V gene TRBV19; TRBD1 matches at 8 bases. This chain's CDR3 is CASSPDRAYNEQFF. The CDR3 DNA reads TGTGCCAGTAGTCCGGACAGGGCCTACAATGAGCAGTTCTTC.